These 5 T cell receptor beta chains share one sample of origin, sequenced in a study of T-cell reconstitution after alpha-beta-depleted transplantation in children. Preparation of the TCRbeta library used unique molecular identifiers. TCRdb redid the calling of the PCR reads with MiXCR, one entry per CDR3 protein. The repertoire has roughly 280,000 distinct CDR3 sequences, around a tenth of them found once; the top ten carry around 24%. This sample comprised peripheral blood, obtained 180 days after TCRalphabeta/CD19-depleted stem cell transplant. The source of these receptors is a male patient between 2 and 15 years old who had a stem cell transplant for chronic granulomatous disease, so the T cells may come from the graft donor.

This clonotype was observed at least ten times. The V and J genes are TRBV5-4 and TRBJ2-3; 9 bases align to TRBD1. CDR3 size: 21 residues. J gave up 0 bases and V 2 bases, and 19 bases lay outside the gene matches. CDR1 is SGHNT, CDR2 YYREEE, per germline (reference sequence). The DNA of the CDR3 is TGTGCCAGCAGCTTTTTCGAAGGGACAGGGATTCCCCCCATTAGCACAGATACGCAGTATTTT. It codes for CASSFFEGTGIPPISTDTQYF.

Ten or more counts support this clonotype. V is TRBV20-1 and J is TRBJ2-3; D uncertain. This CDR3 contains 15 residues. Trimming cost V 1 base and J 0 bases, with 11 bases left between them. The V gene's germline CDR1 is DFQATT and CDR2 SNEGSKA (reference sequence). The CDR3: CSARVRRPSTDTQYF. The DNA for the CDR3 is TGCAGTGCTAGAGTACGGAGACCTAGCACAGATACGCAGTATTTT.

About this clonotype: A much larger clone differs by one base, so this may be a read error. The V and J genes are TRBV5-1 and TRBJ2-1; TRBD1 is a possible D gene (7 bases). From germline, CDR1 is SGHRS and CDR2 YFSETQ. V lost 6 bases and J lost 5, with 18 bases in between. The CDR3 is made up of 15 amino acids. The CDR3 loop is CASTWVGGGHNEQFF. In DNA, the CDR3 is TGCGCCAGCACCTGGGTAGGAGGGGGCCACAATGAGCAGTTCTTC.

Ten or more counts support this clonotype. This chain uses TRBV7-9 with TRBJ2-7; 9 bases are a match to TRBD1. V lost 5 bases and J lost 2; bases outside the gene matches: 4. The CDR3 sequence is 14 residues long. In germline, CDR1 is SEHNR, CDR2 FQNEAQ (reference sequence). CDR3 nucleotide sequence: TGTGCCAGCAGCCACCGGGACAGGGCCTACGAGCAGTACTTC. It specifies CASSHRDRAYEQYF.

With regard to this clonotype: This may arise from a read error, as a much more abundant clone is one base away. V and J are TRBV5-1 and TRBJ1-4; D not certain. The CDR3 has 16 residues. Germline V lookup: CDR1 SGHRS, CDR2 YFSETQ. Deletions cut 1 base from V and 0 bases from J, with 10 bases between. The CDR3 region has the DNA TGCGCCAGCAGCTTGACGGGGAATGCAACTAATGAAAAACTGTTTTTT. It encodes CASSLTGNATNEKLFF.